The 32 T cell receptor beta chains in this list originate from one sample, sequenced in a study of blood T cell repertoires in COVID-19. Data came from immunoSEQ multiplex PCR; TCRdb stores just in-frame clones and leaves some out. The data show 250,000 to 300,000 clones, just under 90% seen once. Sequences were obtained from PBMCs or T cells enriched from blood (not recorded which). These TCRs come from a woman in her sixties or seventies who had recovered from COVID-19.

The chain couples TRBV10-3 to TRBJ2-1, with 10 bases matching TRBD1. V gave up 4 bases and J gave up 7 bases; unmatched junction bases: 7. Germline V lookup: CDR1 ENHRY, CDR2 SYGVKD. The CDR3 is 15 residues long. The CDR3: CAISGWTGGMNEQFF. In nucleotides, the CDR3 is TGTGCCATCAGTGGGTGGACAGGGGGGATGAATGAGCAGTTCTTC.

V gene TRBV6-2 or TRBV6-3 combines with J gene TRBJ1-5; D is uncertain. Trimming took 2 bases from V and 4 from J, leaving 9 bases between them. This CDR3 has 14 amino acids. Germline V CDR1 and CDR2: MNHEY, SVGEGT. The CDR3 region has the DNA TGTGCCAGCAGTTACGTTCAGGAAAATCAGCCCCAGCATTTT. This codes for CASSYVQENQPQHF.

The genes are TRBV5-1 and TRBJ2-7, with 8 bases fitting TRBD1. V trimming: 4 bases; J trimming: 7 bases; junction bases outside the gene matches: 10. The CDR3 is made up of 14 amino acids. CDR1 is SGHRS and CDR2 is YFSETQ in the germline V gene. The CDR3 DNA sequence: TGCGCCAGCAGCCCCCGGGACAGGACCGAGGAGCAGTACTTC. It yields the protein CASSPRDRTEEQYF.

This clone was counted a single time. The CDR3 sequence: CASSSVPGGAGTDTQYF. DNA of the CDR3: TGCGCCAGCAGTTCTGTACCTGGGGGCGCCGGCACAGATACGCAGTATTTT. V is TRBV5-1 and J is TRBJ2-3; D is possibly TRBD1 (6 bases). Trimming pared 5 bases from V and 1 base from J, leaving 20 bases between. The CDR3 length is 17 residues. Germline V gene lookup returns CDR1 SGHRS and CDR2 YFSETQ.

CDR3 in DNA: TGTGCCAGCCAACTAGCGGTTCGCACAGATACGCAGTATTTT. Residues: CASQLAVRTDTQYF. This chain connects TRBV7-3 to TRBJ2-3; 8 bases map to TRBD2. V trimming: 8 bases; J trimming: 1 base; junction bases outside the gene matches: 5. CDR1 and CDR2 from the germline V gene are SGHTA and FQGTGA. The CDR3 is 14 residues long.

The chain has TRBV7-2 and TRBJ2-7, with 8 bases aligning to TRBD2. The J segment lost 12 bases and the V segment lost 5 bases, leaving 12 bases of the junction unmatched. Germline assignment: CDR1 SGHTA and CDR2 FQGNSA. This CDR3 spans 13 amino acids. Here the CDR3 reads CASSLTLAGEWYF. The CDR3, as DNA: TGTGCCAGCAGCCTAACCCTAGCGGGCGAATGGTACTTC.

The J gene is TRBJ1-2, the V gene TRBV15, with a tentative D call TRBD1 (5 bases). This CDR3 region has 15 residues. V was clipped by 5 bases and J by 0 bases, with 13 bases between them. Per the germline V gene, CDR1 is LNHNV and CDR2 is YYDKDF (reference sequence). In nucleotides, the CDR3 is TGTGCCACCAGCCCTCATCAGGGCACTAACTATGGCTACACCTTC. Encoded protein: CATSPHQGTNYGYTF.

This CDR3 is CASSPWVVGDSYEQYF. The CDR3 DNA sequence: TGTGCCAGCAGCCCGTGGGTGGTGGGCGACTCCTACGAGCAGTACTTC. The chain uses TRBV7-9 and TRBJ2-7; D unclear. This CDR3 spans 16 amino acids. V was shortened by 5 bases and J by 0 bases, with 17 bases between the two germline ends. CDR1 and CDR2 (germline): SEHNR, FQNEAQ (reference sequence).

This clone was seen a handful of times. V is TRBV27 and J is TRBJ1-5, with a possible D match to TRBD1 (5 bases). CDR1 MNHEY and CDR2 SMNVEV come from the germline V gene (reference sequence). Trimming took off 5 bases at V and 2 bases at J, with 7 bases between the two ends. This CDR3 comprises 13 residues. The CDR3 DNA follows: TGTGCCAGCAGTCCACAGGGCAATCAGCCCCAGCATTTT. This sequence encodes CASSPQGNQPQHF.

This clone was seen more than once but under ten times. This chain links TRBV3-1 (or the pseudogene TRBV3-2) with TRBJ1-1; D remains ambiguous. Trimming shortened V by 3 bases and J by 2 bases, and 16 bases separated the two germline ends. This CDR3 has 16 amino acids. CDR1 and CDR2 (germline): LGHDT, YNNKEL (reference sequence). The CDR3 DNA is TGTGCCAGCAGCCACGACCAACGTACAGTAAACACTGAAGCTTTCTTT. Its translation: CASSHDQRTVNTEAFF.

V gene TRBV15 combines with J gene TRBJ1-3; no clear D gene. The CDR3 length is 14 residues. V shed 1 base and J shed 2 bases, with 6 bases lying between them. The germline CDR1 and CDR2 sequences are LNHNV and YYDKDF (reference sequence). CDR3 amino acids: CATSRVGAGNTIYF. DNA for the CDR3: TGTGCCACCAGCAGAGTCGGGGCTGGAAACACCATATATTTT. Using reference TRBV15 and TRBJ1-3 for the parts outside the CDR3, the full variable domain is DAMVIQNPRYQVTQFGKPVTLSCSQTLNHNVMYWYQQKSSQAPKLLFHYYDKDFNNEADTPDNFQSRRPNTSFCFLDIRSPGLGDTAMYLCATSRVGAGNTIYFGEGSWLTVV.

The chain couples TRBV4-1 to TRBJ2-1; D may be TRBD2 (6 bases). The CDR3 consists of 15 residues. V lost 1 base and J lost 4, with 11 bases in between. The germline gives CDR1 MGHRA, CDR2 YSYEKL. The CDR3 is CASSQALAVYNEQFF. The DNA of the CDR3 is TGCGCCAGCAGCCAAGCTTTAGCGGTTTACAATGAGCAGTTCTTC.

The chain carries TRBV28 and TRBJ2-7; the match to TRBD2 covers 9 bases. V lost 10 bases to trimming and J lost 1 base; unmatched junction nucleotides: 8. Germline V gene sequence: CDR1 MDHEN, CDR2 SYDVKM. This CDR3 has 14 amino acids. CDR3 in DNA: TGTGCCACCCAGACTAGCGGAAAGTCCTACGAGCAGTACTTC. It specifies CATQTSGKSYEQYF.

The chain employs TRBV6-6 and TRBJ1-2; D call uncertain. Trimming cost V 5 bases and J 3 bases, with 10 bases left between them. The germline CDR1 and CDR2 sequences are MNHNY and SVGAGI (reference sequence). CDR3 length equals 13 residues. In DNA, the CDR3 is TGTGCCAGCAGTGGACTTCGGGACTATGGCTACACCTTC. It is translated as CASSGLRDYGYTF.

The chain recombines TRBV6-5 with TRBJ2-1; 8 bases align to TRBD2. The germline V gene encodes CDR1 MNHEY and CDR2 SVGAGI. This CDR3 region has 15 residues. V shed 8 bases, J shed 8 bases, and the junction held 14 bases outside the gene matches. CDR3 sequence reads: CASRSGTRLHYEQFF. CDR3 DNA sequence: TGTGCCAGCCGGTCCGGGACTAGACTACACTATGAGCAGTTCTTC.

The chain has TRBV19 and TRBJ1-1, with D unresolved. The CDR3 has 13 amino acids. Germline values: CDR1 LNHDA, CDR2 SQIVND (reference sequence). The V gene lost 8 bases and the J gene lost 4 bases, with 14 bases spanning the gap. The CDR3 DNA sequence: TGTGCCAGTTCTTTCAGGACTCTCACTGAAGCTTTCTTT. Protein: CASSFRTLTEAFF.

V and J are TRBV18 and TRBJ1-2; no definite D call. Per the germline V gene, CDR1 is KGHSH and CDR2 is LQKENI. This CDR3 spans 14 amino acids. The V end lost 0 bases, the J end lost 5 bases, and 10 bases lay between the germline ends. The CDR3: CASSPPNSGYGYTF. In DNA form, the CDR3 reads TGTGCCAGCTCACCACCGAACAGCGGGTATGGCTACACCTTC.

The chain couples TRBV15 to TRBJ2-2; D is possibly TRBD2 (5 bases). This CDR3 contains 16 residues. CDR1 and CDR2 from the germline V gene are LNHNV and YYDKDF (reference sequence). V was pared by 0 bases and J by 6 bases, with 14 bases between. In nucleotides, the CDR3 is TGTGCCACCAGCAGAGACCGGGATGAGGGTTCCGGGGAGCTGTTTTTT. Its translation: CATSRDRDEGSGELFF.

This clone appeared a single time. The genes are TRBV4-2 and TRBJ1-1; D is perhaps TRBD1 (5 bases). Trimming pared 4 bases from V and 4 bases from J, leaving 16 bases between. CDR1 and CDR2 (germline): LGHNA, YNFKEQ. This CDR3 contains 15 residues. The CDR3 region has the DNA TGTGCCAGCAGCCGCAATCCGGGGGGAGTCACTGAAGCTTTCTTT. As protein: CASSRNPGGVTEAFF.

J is TRBJ1-2 and V is TRBV5-1; 9 nucleotides align to TRBD1. Germline CDR1 is SGHRS and CDR2 is YFSETQ. With 3 bases clipped from V and 7 bases from J, the junction kept 10 bases outside the gene matches. This CDR3 spans 15 amino acids. This CDR3 is CASSSRQGGFGGYTF. DNA of the CDR3: TGCGCCAGCAGCTCCAGACAGGGGGGTTTTGGTGGCTACACCTTC.

This chain uses TRBV2 with TRBJ2-7; the match to TRBD1 covers 8 bases. The germline gives CDR1 SNHLY, CDR2 FYNNEI. V gave up 7 bases and J gave up 2 bases; unmatched junction bases: 7. This CDR3 has 14 residues. The CDR3 here is CASKEDRATYEQYF. The CDR3, as DNA: TGTGCCAGCAAGGAGGACAGGGCCACCTACGAGCAGTACTTC.

V usage is TRBV11-2 and J usage is TRBJ2-7; TRBD1 matches at 9 bases. CDR1 and CDR2 from the germline V gene are SGHAT and FQNNGV. The CDR3 runs 16 residues. With V trimmed by 5 bases and J by 1 base, 9 bases remained unmatched. Here the CDR3 DNA reads TGTGCCAGCAGCCGATCCGGGACAGGGCTATCCTACGAGCAGTACTTC. It specifies CASSRSGTGLSYEQYF.

The chain employs TRBV18 and TRBJ2-2, with D uncertain. The CDR3 covers 17 residues. V gave up 0 bases and J gave up 3 bases, with 14 bases separating them. CDR1 KGHSH and CDR2 LQKENI come from the germline V gene. Here the CDR3 DNA reads TGTGCCAGCTCACCACCGCCAGCGTTATGGTACACCGGGGAGCTGTTTTTT. Amino acids: CASSPPPALWYTGELFF.

The genes are TRBV6-5 and TRBJ1-6, with TRBD1 identical over 7 bases. Unmatched junction bases numbered 10, after V lost 4 bases and J lost 10 bases. CDR1 and CDR2 from the germline V gene are MNHEY and SVGAGI. CDR3 length: 15 residues. CDR3 residues: CASSWARQGNSPLHF. For the CDR3, the DNA is TGTGCCAGCAGTTGGGCCCGACAGGGCAACTCACCCCTCCACTTT.

The rearrangement joins TRBV28 to TRBJ1-5; D is uncertain. The CDR3 sequence is 14 residues long. CDR1 is MDHEN, CDR2 SYDVKM, per germline. The V end was cut by 3 bases, the J end by 5 bases, with 11 bases between. The CDR3 sequence: CASSLGIGDQPQHF. CDR3 sequence (DNA): TGTGCCAGCAGTTTGGGTATCGGGGATCAGCCCCAGCATTTT. Looking up the rest from reference TRBV28 and TRBJ1-5 gives the full variable domain: DVKVTQSSRYLVKRTGEKVFLECVQDMDHENMFWYRQDPGLGLRLIYFSYDVKMKEKGDIPEGYSVSREKKERFSLILESASTNQTSMYLCASSLGIGDQPQHFGDGTRLSIL.

The rearrangement links TRBV2 to TRBJ1-2; 8 bases agree with TRBD1. The CDR3 length is 17 residues. Germline CDR1 reads SNHLY; CDR2 reads FYNNEI. Losses at the gene ends were 5 bases for V and 2 bases for J; bases not matched to a gene: 13. CDR3 region: CASSTGTGRASNYGYTF. CDR3 coding DNA: TGTGCCAGCAGTACCGGGACAGGTCGCGCGTCGAACTATGGCTACACCTTC.

The J gene is TRBJ1-5, the V gene TRBV5-1; tentative D call: TRBD1 (6 bases). This CDR3 region has 16 residues. V dropped 4 bases and J dropped 4 bases, with 18 bases sitting between them. CDR1 is SGHRS and CDR2 is YFSETQ in the germline V gene. CDR3 sequence: CASSAGEGSINQPQHF. The CDR3 DNA is TGCGCCAGCAGCGCAGGGGAGGGGAGCATAAATCAGCCCCAGCATTTT.

The gene calls are TRBV5-1 and TRBJ1-1; D unclear. Trimming left V 3 bases short and J 10 bases short, with 16 bases between. Germline lookup yields CDR1 SGHRS and CDR2 YFSETQ. This CDR3 has 13 amino acids. CDR3 in DNA: TGCGCCAGCAGCTATCTTGGAGGGTTAGGAGCTTTCTTT. Translated: CASSYLGGLGAFF.

This rearrangement joins TRBV11-2 to TRBJ1-2; 7 nucleotides align to TRBD1. The V segment lost 3 bases and the J segment 6 bases; nucleotides outside the gene matches: 4. Germline V gives CDR1 SGHAT, CDR2 FQNNGV. The CDR3 is 13 residues long. The CDR3 spells CASSFQGENGYTF. Written as DNA, the CDR3 is TGTGCCAGCAGCTTCCAGGGGGAGAATGGCTACACCTTC. The complete variable domain, with remaining parts taken from reference TRBV11-2 and TRBJ1-2, reads EAGVAQSPRYKIIEKRQSVAFWCNPISGHATLYWYQQILGQGPKLLIQFQNNGVVDDSQLPKDRFSAERLKGVDSTLKIQPAKLEDSAVYLCASSFQGENGYTFGSGTRLTVV.

Here the CDR3 reads CASSQADRVSGNTIYF. CDR3 nucleotide sequence: TGCGCCAGCAGCCAAGCAGACAGGGTTTCTGGAAACACCATATATTTT. The J gene is TRBJ1-3, the V gene TRBV4-1; 7 bases are shared with TRBD1. V was pared by 1 base and J by 1 base, with 4 bases of the junction left unmatched. CDR1 and CDR2 (germline): MGHRA, YSYEKL. This CDR3 comprises 16 residues.

This sequence joins TRBV25-1 and TRBJ2-7, with a possible D match to TRBD1 (5 bases). The length of the CDR3 is 13 residues. CDR1 is MGHDK, CDR2 SYGVNS, per germline. V was cut by 6 bases and J by 0 bases, with 9 bases left in between. This CDR3 is CASSRVSSYEQYF. In nucleotides, the CDR3 is TGTGCCAGCAGCAGGGTAAGCTCCTACGAGCAGTACTTC.

This clone was counted once. The chain combines TRBV6-5 with TRBJ2-1; TRBD1 matches at 7 bases. CDR3 length equals 15 residues. The ends lost 5 bases at V and 6 bases at J; junction bases unmatched: 10. Germline-derived CDR1 and CDR2 are MNHEY and SVGAGI. CDR3 amino acids: CASSPGPGQTNEQFF. For the CDR3, the DNA is TGTGCCAGCAGTCCCGGACCGGGACAGACCAATGAGCAGTTCTTC.